The present entry profiles one TCR beta chain with its context. There are 17 residues in the CDR3. Germline CDR1 and CDR2: SGHRS and YFSETQ. Trimming pared 1 base from V and 7 bases from J, leaving 18 bases between. Profiling relied on immunoSEQ multiplex PCR, and the TCRdb table lists in-frame clones only, not all of them. The repertoire includes approximately 300,000 clones, roughly nine tenths of them detected once, and approximately 5% sits in the top ten. The data were obtained in a study of blood T cell repertoires in COVID-19. Study-level background: PBMCs, B-cell-depleted T cells, or T cells provided the cDNA or gDNA that made up the material.

The study recruited people aged roughly 18 to 100 years across around 24 US areas. The sample consisted of PBMCs or T cells enriched from blood (not recorded which). The sequence was obtained from a man aged 55 to 70 who had recovered from COVID-19. The V and J genes are TRBV5-1 and TRBJ1-6; the D is unclear. CDR3 DNA: TGCGCCAGCAGCTTGTCTATAGGAATGGGCAGAAATTCACCCCTCCACTTT. Translated: CASSLSIGMGRNSPLHF.